The sequence of this T cell receptor beta chain was determined in a study of cytomegalovirus exposure and HLA in healthy donors. In its sample, this clone was seen a few times. Germline-derived CDR1 and CDR2 are SNHLY and FYNNEI. The V end lost 4 bases, the J end lost 5 bases, and 14 bases lay between the germline ends. There are 14 residues in the CDR3. Both 60 Vbeta primers and 13 Jbeta primers went into the PCR. Only in-frame clones appear in the TCRdb table, and some are missing; sequencing was by immunoSEQ multiplex PCR. This sample has roughly 120,000 clones, with approximately 15% found just once.

The chain is built from TRBV2 and TRBJ2-5; D may be TRBD2 (6 bases). The receptor was isolated from a woman between 18 and 29 years old in good health and CMV-seronegative. The sequenced sample was PBMCs. This CDR3 reads CASSAGAHTETQYF. The DNA for the CDR3 is TGTGCCAGCAGTGCGGGAGCACACACGGAGACCCAGTACTTC.